The source of this T cell receptor (beta chain) is a study of spatial heterogeneity in lung cancer. Study context: Each time, sequencing found more beta-chain sequences than alpha-chain sequences.

A unique molecular identifier was attached to every TCR cDNA molecule. TCRdb reprocessed the 5' RACE reads with MiXCR, giving one entry per CDR3 protein. The sample includes approximately 10,000 distinct CDR3 sequences, over 15% of them seen just once. The time point is: sample taken at primary tumor resection. Whole RNA obtained from tumor, nontumor lung or frozen PBMC underwent sequencing without sorting. The TCR sequence derives from a male donor with early-stage non-small cell lung cancer. Here the sequenced sample was PBMCs, taken at surgery.

This CDR3 is CASSSLTYTEETQYF. CDR3 DNA sequence: TGTGCCAGCAGTTCTTTGACTTATACGGAAGAGACCCAGTACTTC. V gene TRBV28 combines with J gene TRBJ2-5; D gene unclear. V gave up 4 bases and J gave up 3 bases, with 15 bases separating them. The CDR3 extends over 15 amino acids. Per germline, CDR1 MDHEN and CDR2 SYDVKM.